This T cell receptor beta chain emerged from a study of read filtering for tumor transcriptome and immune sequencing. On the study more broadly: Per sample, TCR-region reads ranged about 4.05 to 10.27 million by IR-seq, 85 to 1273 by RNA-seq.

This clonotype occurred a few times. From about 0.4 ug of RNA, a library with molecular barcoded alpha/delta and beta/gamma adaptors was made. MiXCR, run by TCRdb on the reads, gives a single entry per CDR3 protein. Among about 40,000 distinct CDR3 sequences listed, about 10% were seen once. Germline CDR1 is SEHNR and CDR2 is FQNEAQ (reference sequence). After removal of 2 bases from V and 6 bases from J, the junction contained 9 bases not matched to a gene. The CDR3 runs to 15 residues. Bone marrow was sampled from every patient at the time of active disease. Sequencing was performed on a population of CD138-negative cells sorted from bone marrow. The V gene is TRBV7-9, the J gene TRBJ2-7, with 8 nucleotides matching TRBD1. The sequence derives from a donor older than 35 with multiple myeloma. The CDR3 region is CASSLFTDREREQYF. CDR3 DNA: TGTGCCAGCAGCTTATTTACGGACAGGGAGCGCGAGCAGTACTTC.